This is a list of T cell receptor beta chains from one sample in a study of PD-1 blockade in classical Hodgkin lymphoma. Assay: immunoSEQ multiplex PCR; the TCRdb copy retains only in-frame clones and omits some. The sample has 21,000 or so clones, about 85% seen once. Sequenced here: peripheral blood mononuclear cells (PBMCs), sampled before the fourth cycle of nivolumab. These receptors were collected from a human donor with classical Hodgkin lymphoma. CDR3s include the opening cysteine and the closing phenylalanine or tryptophan. A D gene is named only where the DNA matches it firmly. Clone sizes are given selectively: once, few, many, or a class where the clone is expanded.

cdr3_length clone_size d_call j_call v_call cdr3_nt cdr3_aa
15 once NA TRBJ1-6 TRBV25-1 TGTGCCAGCAGTGGGGGGGGAGCCTATAATTCACCCCTCCACTTT CASSGGGAYNSPLHF
16 NA TRBD1 TRBJ2-7 TRBV7-6 TGTGCCAGCAGCCCGTCCCCGGGACAGGGAACCTACGAGCAGTACTTC CASSPSPGQGTYEQYF
13 NA NA TRBJ2-7 TRBV9 TGTGCCAGCAGCGTAGGCAGTTCCTACGAGCAGTACTTC CASSVGSSYEQYF
15 NA NA TRBJ2-7 TRBV5-1 TGCGCCAGCAGCTTAGGAAACAGGGGGGGTTACGAGCAGTACTTC CASSLGNRGGYEQYF
14 NA NA TRBJ1-1 TRBV25-1 TGTGCCAGCAGTGAATGGAGGGACAATGGTGAAGCTTTCTTT CASSEWRDNGEAFF
14 few TRBD1 TRBJ2-7 TRBV23-1 TGCGCCAGCAGACCTAATACGGACAGGTACGAGCAGTACTTC CASRPNTDRYEQYF
15 NA NA TRBJ1-1 TRBV5-1 TGCGCCAGCAGCTTGGATGGGATTTCGGGAACTGAAGCTTTCTTT CASSLDGISGTEAFF
15 NA TRBD2 TRBJ2-7 TRBV13 TGTGCCAGCAGCCCCGGACTAGCGAGAAGAAACGAGCAGTACTTC CASSPGLARRNEQYF
13 NA NA TRBJ2-5 TRBV10-2 TGCGCCAGCAGTGAGTGGGGGTGGGAGACCCAGTACTTC CASSEWGWETQYF
14 NA NA TRBJ2-5 TRBV9 TGTGCCAGCAGCGTAGCTACGGGTCGGGAGACCCAGTACTTC CASSVATGRETQYF
16 NA TRBD2 TRBJ2-7 TRBV7-9 TGTGCCAGCAGCTTCCTGGGACTAGCGGGAGGAGGGGAGCAGTACTTC CASSFLGLAGGGEQYF
13 NA NA TRBJ1-1 TRBV6-1 TGTGCCAGCAGTGAAAACATGAACACTGAAGCTTTCTTT CASSENMNTEAFF
15 once NA TRBJ1-4 TRBV18 TGTGCCAGCTCTCCCTACGGGGCCGTTAATGAAAAACTGTTTTTT CASSPYGAVNEKLFF
15 once NA TRBJ2-3 TRBV7-9 TGTGCCAGCAGCTTAGTGTTAGGACTCACAGATACGCAGTATTTT CASSLVLGLTDTQYF
14 NA NA TRBJ1-2 TRBV27 TGTGCCAGCAGTTTCTCCAGGGGTGCGTATGGCTACACCTTC CASSFSRGAYGYTF
15 NA NA TRBJ1-5 TRBV4-1 TGCGCCAGCAGCCAGGACCCGATGGGGGTTCAGCCCCAGCATTTT CASSQDPMGVQPQHF
13 NA NA TRBJ1-2 TRBV11-2 TGTGCCAGCAGCTTAGGAGACCACTATGGCTACACCTTC CASSLGDHYGYTF
16 NA NA TRBJ2-4 TRBV7-9 TGTGCCAGCAGCTTAGCGACCCGACTAGCCAAAAACATTCAGTACTTC CASSLATRLAKNIQYF
14 NA NA TRBJ2-5 TRBV27 TGTGCCAGCAGTCCAGGGACTCACCAAGAGACCCAGTACTTC CASSPGTHQETQYF
14 NA NA TRBJ1-5 TRBV19 TGTGCCAGTAGTATCATGAGTGGCAATCAGCCCCAGCATTTT CASSIMSGNQPQHF
14 NA TRBD1 TRBJ1-1 TRBV11-2 TGTGCCAGCAGCGCGGACAGGGGGTACACTGAAGCTTTCTTT CASSADRGYTEAFF
16 few NA TRBJ2-1 TRBV19 TGTGCCAGTAGTATGGATCCCTCATGGCGTTATAATGAGCAGTTCTTC CASSMDPSWRYNEQFF
15 NA TRBD1 TRBJ2-2 TRBV19 TGTGCCAGTAGTATTGGGACAGGGGGTACCGGGGAGCTGTTTTTT CASSIGTGGTGELFF
15 NA NA TRBJ2-5 TRBV7-7 TGTGCCAGCAGCCGGGGTGGGGGGCCAGGAGAGACCCAGTACTTC CASSRGGGPGETQYF
14 NA NA TRBJ2-7 TRBV10-3 TGTGCCATCAGTGGAAACGGGGACTCCTACGAGCAGTACTTC CAISGNGDSYEQYF
13 NA NA TRBJ2-7 TRBV6-1 TGTGCCAGCAGCCCCGGGACGAGGGGTGAGCAGTACTTC CASSPGTRGEQYF
15 NA NA TRBJ2-7 TRBV7-9 TGTGCCAGCAGCCTAAAGGGGGGAATGGGAGAAGTCCAGTACTTC CASSLKGGMGEVQYF
16 NA TRBD1 TRBJ1-2 TRBV7-2 TGTGCCAGCAGCTCCTCGGACAGGAGGTTTAACTATGGCTACACCTTC CASSSSDRRFNYGYTF
17 NA NA TRBJ1-5 TRBV2 TGTGCCAGCAGTACGGGTCTCGGGTTGGGGAGCAATCAGCCCCAGCATTTT CASSTGLGLGSNQPQHF
11 NA NA TRBJ2-1 TRBV27 TGTGCCAGCAGGTCTAGAAATGAGCAGTTCTTC CASRSRNEQFF
16 NA TRBD2 TRBJ2-1 TRBV9 TGTGCCAGCAGCGTAGAATTAGCGGGTCTGGGCAATGAGCAGTTCTTC CASSVELAGLGNEQFF
12 NA NA TRBJ2-5 TRBV30 TGTGCCTGGAGTGCCACCCCTAAGACCCAGTACTTC CAWSATPKTQYF
13 NA TRBD1 TRBJ1-2 TRBV19 TGTGCCAGTACTCCGGACAGGTTTATTGGCTACACCTTC CASTPDRFIGYTF
17 few NA TRBJ2-2 TRBV11-2 TGTGCCAGCAGCTATTTGTTTGGACCCGGGAACACCGGGGAGCTGTTTTTT CASSYLFGPGNTGELFF
14 NA TRBD1 TRBJ1-5 TRBV7-2 TGTGCCAGCAGCACCTACAGGGGTAATCAGCCCCAGCATTTT CASSTYRGNQPQHF
13 NA NA TRBJ2-2 TRBV11-3 TGTGCCAGCAGCCTAAAGCGGACCGGGGAGCTGTTTTTT CASSLKRTGELFF
14 NA NA TRBJ2-1 TRBV6-5 TGTGCCAGCAGTTACTCAGGGCCATACAATGAGCAGTTCTTC CASSYSGPYNEQFF
16 few NA TRBJ2-4 TRBV12-5 TGTGCTAGTGGTTTAAAGCGGACCGAGGGCAAAAACATTCAGTACTTC CASGLKRTEGKNIQYF
15 NA NA TRBJ1-6 TRBV30 TGTGCCTGGAGTTTAACAGGGTACTATAATTCACCCCTCCACTTT CAWSLTGYYNSPLHF
15 NA NA TRBJ1-1 TRBV7-9 TGTGCCAGCAGCTTAATAAACAAACGTCCGTCTGAAGCTTTCTTT CASSLINKRPSEAFF
14 NA TRBD1 TRBJ1-1 TRBV19 TGTGCCAGTACGAGGGGGCCGGGGAGCACTGAAGCTTTCTTT CASTRGPGSTEAFF
13 NA NA TRBJ2-4 TRBV27 TGTGCCAGCTCTTCAGGGACTAAAAACATTCAGTACTTC CASSSGTKNIQYF
12 NA NA TRBJ2-4 TRBV7-5 TGTGCCAGAAGCTCCTCTGAGAACATTCAGTACTTC CARSSSENIQYF
15 NA NA TRBJ2-1 TRBV5-1 TGCGCCAGCAGTCCAGAGGGGAGCTCCTACAATGAGCAGTTCTTC CASSPEGSSYNEQFF
13 NA NA TRBJ1-1 TRBV2 TGTGCCAGCAGAGGTGGGGATTGGTCTGAAGCTTTCTTT CASRGGDWSEAFF